The T cell receptor (beta chain) under discussion was sequenced for a study of shared T cell receptors in the human thymus. Trimming stripped 5 bases from V and 6 bases from J, with 17 bases between. Germline CDR1 is MNHEY and CDR2 is SVGAGI. The CDR3 spans 14 residues. Generated by immunoSEQ multiplex PCR, the TCRdb table keeps only in-frame clones and is missing some. The table lists hundreds of thousands of clones, more than 75% of them singletons. Separately, the same data were catalogued under a study of human thymus T cells. Per that paper: Thymus tissue was removed during corrective cardiac surgery. Related studies found that unrelated individuals share highly overlapping thymic repertoires.

This clonotype was sampled from a boy in the first two years of life with a congenital heart defect. This sequence joins TRBV6-5 and TRBJ2-7, with a weak D call TRBD2 (6 bases). The source material was thymocytes. CDR3 region: CASSDKGEGLEQYF. DNA for the CDR3: TGTGCCAGCAGTGACAAAGGCGAGGGACTCGAGCAGTACTTC.